This T cell receptor (beta chain) came from a study of vaccination and CD4 T cells after COVID-19. At the level of the study: Post-vaccine sample collection happened at a median of approximately 77 days after dose two, ranging 14 to 241.

Specified treatment: approximately nine-day PBMC culture with coronavirus spike peptide pools or control peptides (ViraFEST assay). ViraFEST enlarged antigen-specific T cell populations with peptide pools and afterwards sequenced TCRs. Scientists ran DNA taken from cultured CD4+ T cells through the Oncomine TCR Beta short-read assay for sequencing. TCRdb re-analysed the PCR reads in MiXCR, keeping a single row per CDR3 protein. The sample holds about 15,000 distinct CDR3 sequences, about 48% seen once. Notes on this clonotype: What it recognizes is unknown.

The ends were cut back, 2 bases at V and 3 bases at J, with 10 bases in the middle. This CDR3 is built from 15 residues. CDR1 is MDHEN and CDR2 is SYDVKM in the germline V gene. The rearrangement joins TRBV28 to TRBJ2-2; D might be TRBD2 (7 bases). The sample was CD4+ T cells from blood, cultured in vitro. The TCR was taken from a human donor who had recovered from COVID-19. The CDR3 DNA reads TGTGCCAGCAGTTTAGGGGGGGCGTACACCGGGGAGCTGTTTTTT. Translation gives CASSLGGAYTGELFF. The variable domain in full, completed from reference TRBV28 and TRBJ2-2, reads DVKVTQSSRYLVKRTGEKVFLECVQDMDHENMFWYRQDPGLGLRLIYFSYDVKMKEKGDIPEGYSVSREKKERFSLILESASTNQTSMYLCASSLGGAYTGELFFGEGSRLTVL.